This entry features one T cell receptor (beta chain) sequence. The antigen is unknown. The data were taken from a study of T cell responses to AZD1222 COVID-19 vaccine. Turning to the study itself: The study pooled second doses at about 4 or about 12 weeks. Study-level findings and limits: There were vaccine-associated CD4 TCRs across spike, dominant at 160-218 and 743-854.

The assay was immunoSEQ multiplex PCR, and TCRdb's table has in-frame clones only and misses some. Counted here are 100,000 to 150,000 clones, about 87% occurring once; the ten biggest clones make up around 6%. V was trimmed by 1 base and J by 2 bases, leaving 10 bases between them. Germline values: CDR1 SGHRS, CDR2 YFSETQ. The CDR3 totals 14 residues. The input for sequencing was peripheral blood, taken on day 0 of AZD1222 vaccination. This clonotype was obtained from an adult in good health. The chain uses TRBV5-1 and TRBJ2-7; D is unclear. CDR3 protein: CASSLNGSPYEQYF. The CDR3 bases are TGCGCCAGCAGCTTGAATGGCAGTCCCTACGAGCAGTACTTC.